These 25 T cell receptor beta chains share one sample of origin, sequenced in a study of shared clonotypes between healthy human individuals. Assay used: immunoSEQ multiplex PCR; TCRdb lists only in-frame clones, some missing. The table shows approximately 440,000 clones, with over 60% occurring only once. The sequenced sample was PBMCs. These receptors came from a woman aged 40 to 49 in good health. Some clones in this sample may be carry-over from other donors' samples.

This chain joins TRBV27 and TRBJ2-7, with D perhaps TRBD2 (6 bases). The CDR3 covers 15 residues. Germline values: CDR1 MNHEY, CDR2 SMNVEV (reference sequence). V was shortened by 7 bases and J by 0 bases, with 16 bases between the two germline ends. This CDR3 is CASIGRVAVSYEQYF. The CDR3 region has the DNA TGTGCCAGCATAGGAAGAGTAGCGGTCTCCTACGAGCAGTACTTC.

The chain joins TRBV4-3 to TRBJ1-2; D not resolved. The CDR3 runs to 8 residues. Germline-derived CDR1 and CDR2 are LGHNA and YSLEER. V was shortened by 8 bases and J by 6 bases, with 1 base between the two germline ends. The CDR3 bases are TGCGCCAGCGATGGCTACACCTTC. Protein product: CASDGYTF.

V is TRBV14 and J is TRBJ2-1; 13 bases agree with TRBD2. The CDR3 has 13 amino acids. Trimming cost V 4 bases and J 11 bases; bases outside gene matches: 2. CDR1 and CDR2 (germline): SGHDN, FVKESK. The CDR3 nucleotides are TGTGCCAGCAGCCCGGGACTAGCGGGGCAGCAGTTCTTC. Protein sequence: CASSPGLAGQQFF.

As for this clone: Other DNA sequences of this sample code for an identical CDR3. The CDR3 DNA reads as TGTGCCAGCTCACCTGCAGAGACCCAGTACTTC. Protein sequence: CASSPAETQYF. This chain links TRBV18 with TRBJ2-5; the D is unclear. Trimming took 3 bases from V and 4 from J, leaving 3 bases between them. CDR3 length equals 11 residues. CDR1 KGHSH and CDR2 LQKENI come from the germline V gene.

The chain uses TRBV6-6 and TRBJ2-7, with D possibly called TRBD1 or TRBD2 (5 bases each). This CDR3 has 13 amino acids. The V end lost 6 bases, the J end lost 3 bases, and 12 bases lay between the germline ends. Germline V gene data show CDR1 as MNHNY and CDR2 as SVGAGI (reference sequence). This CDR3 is CASRRGRDYEQYF. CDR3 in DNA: TGTGCCAGCAGGAGGGGAAGAGACTACGAGCAGTACTTC.

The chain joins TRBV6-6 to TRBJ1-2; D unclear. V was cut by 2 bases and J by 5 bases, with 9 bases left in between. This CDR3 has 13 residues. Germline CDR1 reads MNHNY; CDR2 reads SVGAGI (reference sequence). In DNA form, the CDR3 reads TGTGCCAGCAGTTACGATGGGTATTATGGCTACACCTTC. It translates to CASSYDGYYGYTF.

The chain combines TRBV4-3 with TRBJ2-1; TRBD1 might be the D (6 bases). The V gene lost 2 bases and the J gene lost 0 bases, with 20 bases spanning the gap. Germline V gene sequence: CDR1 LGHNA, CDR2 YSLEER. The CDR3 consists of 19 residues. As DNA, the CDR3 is TGCGCCAGCAGCCAAAAGAGTACAGGGTGGCGAAGCTCCTACAATGAGCAGTTCTTC. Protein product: CASSQKSTGWRSSYNEQFF.

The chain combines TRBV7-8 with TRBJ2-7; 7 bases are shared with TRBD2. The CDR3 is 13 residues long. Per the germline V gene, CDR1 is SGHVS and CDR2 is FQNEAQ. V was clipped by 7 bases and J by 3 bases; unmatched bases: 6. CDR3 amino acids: CASTGGSGYEQYF. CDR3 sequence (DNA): TGTGCCAGCACGGGCGGGAGCGGCTACGAGCAGTACTTC. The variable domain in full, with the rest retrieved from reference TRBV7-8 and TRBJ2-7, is GAGVSQSPRYKVAKRGQDVALRCDPISGHVSLFWYQQALGQGPEFLTYFQNEAQLDKSGLPSDRFFAERPEGSVSTLKIQRTQQEDSAVYLCASTGGSGYEQYFGPGTRLTVT.

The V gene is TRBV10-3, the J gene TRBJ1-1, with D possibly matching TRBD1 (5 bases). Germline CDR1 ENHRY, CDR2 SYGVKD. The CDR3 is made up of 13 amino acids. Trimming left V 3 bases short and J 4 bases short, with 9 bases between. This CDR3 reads CAISDGDPTEAFF. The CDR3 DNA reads TGTGCCATCAGTGATGGGGACCCCACTGAAGCTTTCTTT.

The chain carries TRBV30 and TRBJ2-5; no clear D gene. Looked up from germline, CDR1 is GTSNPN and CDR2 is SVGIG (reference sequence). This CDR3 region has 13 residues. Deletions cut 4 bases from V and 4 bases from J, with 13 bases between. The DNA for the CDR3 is TGTGCCTGGAATATAGCCTGGGGAGAGACCCAGTACTTC. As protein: CAWNIAWGETQYF.

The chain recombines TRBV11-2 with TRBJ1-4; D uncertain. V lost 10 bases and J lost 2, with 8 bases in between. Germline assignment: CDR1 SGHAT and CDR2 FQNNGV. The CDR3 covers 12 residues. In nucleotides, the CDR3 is TGTGCCACCCGGAGGACTAATGAAAAACTGTTTTTT. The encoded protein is CATRRTNEKLFF.

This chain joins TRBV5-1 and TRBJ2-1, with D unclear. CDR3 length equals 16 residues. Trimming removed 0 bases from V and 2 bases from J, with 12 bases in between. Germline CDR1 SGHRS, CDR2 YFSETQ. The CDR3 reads CASSLALGDAYNEQFF. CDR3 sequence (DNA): TGCGCCAGCAGCTTGGCACTCGGAGACGCCTACAATGAGCAGTTCTTC.

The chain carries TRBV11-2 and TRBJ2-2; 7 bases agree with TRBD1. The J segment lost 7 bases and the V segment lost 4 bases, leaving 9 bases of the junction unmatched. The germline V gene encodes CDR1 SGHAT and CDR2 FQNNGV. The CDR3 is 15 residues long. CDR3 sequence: CASSSLRGIDGELFF. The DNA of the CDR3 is TGTGCCAGCAGCTCCCTCAGGGGGATCGACGGGGAGCTGTTTTTT. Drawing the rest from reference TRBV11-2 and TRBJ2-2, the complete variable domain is EAGVAQSPRYKIIEKRQSVAFWCNPISGHATLYWYQQILGQGPKLLIQFQNNGVVDDSQLPKDRFSAERLKGVDSTLKIQPAKLEDSAVYLCASSSLRGIDGELFFGEGSRLTVL.

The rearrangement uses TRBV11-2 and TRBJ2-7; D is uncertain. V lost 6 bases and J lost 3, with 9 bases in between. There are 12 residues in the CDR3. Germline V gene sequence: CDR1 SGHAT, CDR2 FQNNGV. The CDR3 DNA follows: TGTGCCAGCAGGATTGGTGGCTACGAGCAGTACTTC. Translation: CASRIGGYEQYF.

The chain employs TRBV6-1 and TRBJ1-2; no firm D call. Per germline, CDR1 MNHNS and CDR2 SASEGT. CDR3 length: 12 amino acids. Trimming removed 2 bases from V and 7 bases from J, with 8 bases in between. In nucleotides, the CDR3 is TGTGCCAGCAGTGAACGAACGGGTGGCTACACCTTC. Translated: CASSERTGGYTF.

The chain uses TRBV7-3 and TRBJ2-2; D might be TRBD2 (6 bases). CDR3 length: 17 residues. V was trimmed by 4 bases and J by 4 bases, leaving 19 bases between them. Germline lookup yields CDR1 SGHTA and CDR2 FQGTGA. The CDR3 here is CASSSLGLADFTGELFF. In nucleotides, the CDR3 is TGTGCCAGCAGCTCATTGGGACTGGCGGATTTCACCGGGGAGCTGTTTTTT.

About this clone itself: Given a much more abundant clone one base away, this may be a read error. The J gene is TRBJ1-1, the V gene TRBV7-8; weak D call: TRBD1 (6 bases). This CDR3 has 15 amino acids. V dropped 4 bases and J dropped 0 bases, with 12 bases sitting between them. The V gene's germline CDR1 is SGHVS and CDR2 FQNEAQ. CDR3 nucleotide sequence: TGTGCCAGCAGCTCAGGGACATACATGAACACTGAAGCTTTCTTT. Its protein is CASSSGTYMNTEAFF.

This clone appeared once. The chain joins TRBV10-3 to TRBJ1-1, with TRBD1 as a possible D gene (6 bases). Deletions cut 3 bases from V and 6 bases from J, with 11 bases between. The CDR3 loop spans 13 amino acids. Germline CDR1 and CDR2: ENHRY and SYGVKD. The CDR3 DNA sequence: TGTGCCATCAGTGAAGGGGCAGGGGCTGAAGCTTTCTTT. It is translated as CAISEGAGAEAFF.

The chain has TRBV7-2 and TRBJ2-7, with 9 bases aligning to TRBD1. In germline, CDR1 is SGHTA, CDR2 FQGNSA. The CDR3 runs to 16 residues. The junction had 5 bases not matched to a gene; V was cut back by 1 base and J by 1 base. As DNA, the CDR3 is TGTGCCAGCAGCTTAGTATCAGGGACAGGGTCCTACGAGCAGTACTTC. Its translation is CASSLVSGTGSYEQYF.

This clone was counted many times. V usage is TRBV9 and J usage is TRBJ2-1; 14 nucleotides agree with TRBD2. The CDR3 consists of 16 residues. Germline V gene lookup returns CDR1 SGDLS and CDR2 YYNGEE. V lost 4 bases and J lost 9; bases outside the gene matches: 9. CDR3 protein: CASSPDGTSGSFEQFF. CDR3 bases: TGTGCCAGCAGCCCGGATGGGACTAGCGGGAGTTTTGAGCAGTTCTTC. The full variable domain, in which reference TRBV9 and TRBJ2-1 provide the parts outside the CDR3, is DSGVTQTPKHLITATGQRVTLRCSPRSGDLSVYWYQQSLDQGLQFLIQYYNGEERAKGNILERFSAQQFPDLHSELNLSSLELGDSALYFCASSPDGTSGSFEQFFGPGTRLTVL.

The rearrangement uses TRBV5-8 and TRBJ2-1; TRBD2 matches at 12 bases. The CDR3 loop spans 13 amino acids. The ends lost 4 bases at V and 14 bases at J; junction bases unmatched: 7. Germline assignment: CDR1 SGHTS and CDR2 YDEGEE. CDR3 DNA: TGTGCCAGCAGCAGCGGACTAGCGGGAATGGAGTTCTTC. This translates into CASSSGLAGMEFF.

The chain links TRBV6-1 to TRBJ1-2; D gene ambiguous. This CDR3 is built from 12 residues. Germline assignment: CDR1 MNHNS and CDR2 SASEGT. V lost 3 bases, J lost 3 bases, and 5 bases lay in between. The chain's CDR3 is CASSDIYYGYTF. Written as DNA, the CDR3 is TGTGCCAGCAGTGACATATACTATGGCTACACCTTC.

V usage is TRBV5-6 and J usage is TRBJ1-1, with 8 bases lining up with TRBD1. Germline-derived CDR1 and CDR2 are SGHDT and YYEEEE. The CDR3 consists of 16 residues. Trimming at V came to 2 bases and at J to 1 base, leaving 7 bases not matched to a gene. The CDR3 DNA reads TGTGCCAGCAGCTTTCTTGGGGACAGGCCGAACACTGAAGCTTTCTTT. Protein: CASSFLGDRPNTEAFF.

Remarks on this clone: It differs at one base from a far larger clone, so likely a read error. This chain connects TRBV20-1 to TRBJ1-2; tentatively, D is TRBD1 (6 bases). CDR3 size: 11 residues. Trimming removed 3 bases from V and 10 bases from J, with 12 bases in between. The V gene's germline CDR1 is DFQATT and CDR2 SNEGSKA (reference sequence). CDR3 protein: CSASDRLVYTF. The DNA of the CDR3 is TGCAGTGCTAGCGACAGGTTAGTCTACACCTTC.

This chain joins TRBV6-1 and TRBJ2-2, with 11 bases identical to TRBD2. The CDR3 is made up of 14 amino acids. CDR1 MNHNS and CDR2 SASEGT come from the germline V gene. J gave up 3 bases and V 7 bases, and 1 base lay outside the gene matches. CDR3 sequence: CASTLAGDTGELFF. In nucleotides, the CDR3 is TGTGCCAGCACACTAGCGGGAGACACCGGGGAGCTGTTTTTT.